The rows below give T cell receptor beta chains drawn from one sample of a study of shared clonotypes between healthy human individuals. Clones were sequenced by immunoSEQ multiplex PCR, and TCRdb holds only the in-frame ones, with some missing. The sample has 1.4 million to 1.5 million clones; roughly 96% are singletons. Specimen: naive CD4+ T cells sorted from blood. The receptors were gathered from a man under 40 in good health. Each CDR3 is given with its conserved first and last residue. A D gene is named only where the DNA matches it firmly. The size entry is marked missing in some rows and otherwise reads once, few, many or a size class.

16	TRBV5-1	TRBD2	once	TRBJ2-3	TGCGCCAGCCATAAATTGACTAGCGGTAGCACAGATACGCAGTATTTT	CASHKLTSGSTDTQYF
19	TRBV7-5	NA	NA	TRBJ2-7	TGTGTCAGAAGCCATCACGGACCTAGGCTACTAGGAGACCTTTACGAGCAGTACTTC	CVRSHHGPRLLGDLYEQYF
14	TRBV28	TRBD1	NA	TRBJ2-5	TGTGCCAGCAGTTTACAGGGGGCTCGGGAGACCCAGTACTTC	CASSLQGARETQYF
14	TRBV28	NA	NA	TRBJ2-1	TGTGCCAGCAGTTTCTCGCCAATCGGGAATGAGCAGTTCTTC	CASSFSPIGNEQFF
13	TRBV7-8	NA	NA	TRBJ2-2	TGTGCCAGCAGCTTAGGGGTCCCCGGGGAGCTGTTTTTT	CASSLGVPGELFF
14	TRBV9	NA	NA	TRBJ2-7	TGTGCCAGCAGCATGGACAGCGGCTCCTACGAGCAGTACTTC	CASSMDSGSYEQYF
18	TRBV9	TRBD1	NA	TRBJ2-2	TGTGCCAGCAGCGTAGAAGTGATGGGACAGGGGGCTACCGGGGAGCTGTTTTTT	CASSVEVMGQGATGELFF
14	TRBV9	NA	NA	TRBJ1-1	TGTGCCAGCAGCCCTCCCCCCTGGGGCACTGAAGCTTTCTTT	CASSPPPWGTEAFF
15	TRBV29-1	NA	NA	TRBJ2-7	TGCAGCGTTATTCCACTCGGCGGGGACCCCTACGAGCAGTACTTC	CSVIPLGGDPYEQYF
15	TRBV7-9	TRBD1	NA	TRBJ2-3	TGTGCCAGCAGCTGGACAGGGGGTGGTACAGATACGCAGTATTTT	CASSWTGGGTDTQYF
14	TRBV5-1	NA	NA	TRBJ1-3	TGCGCCAGCAGCTCAGGAACAGTGAGAAACACCATATATTTT	CASSSGTVRNTIYF
11	TRBV7-8	NA	few	TRBJ2-7	TGTGCCAGCGGAAACCGCTACGAGCAGTACTTC	CASGNRYEQYF
16	TRBV7-9	NA	NA	TRBJ2-2	TGTGCCAGCAGCTTACTTGGGACAACGAACACCGGGGAGCTGTTTTTT	CASSLLGTTNTGELFF
16	TRBV7-3	TRBD2	once	TRBJ2-2	TGTGCCAGCAGCCTAATAGCGGGAGAGGGCGCCGGGGAGCTGTTTTTT	CASSLIAGEGAGELFF
17	TRBV28	TRBD1	NA	TRBJ1-1	TGTGCCAGCAGTTCATGGACAGGGCCAGCGAGGAACACTGAAGCTTTCTTT	CASSSWTGPARNTEAFF
15	TRBV6-5	TRBD1	NA	TRBJ1-3	TGTGCCAGCAGTTACTCGCGACAGGGAAGAAACACCATATATTTT	CASSYSRQGRNTIYF
15	TRBV6-6	TRBD1	NA	TRBJ2-7	TGTGCCAGCAGTGGGACAGGGTGGGAGACCTACGAGCAGTACTTC	CASSGTGWETYEQYF
16	TRBV4-1	NA	NA	TRBJ2-1	TGCGCCAGCAGCAAAGACTCCACGAGCTCCTACAATGAGCAGTTCTTC	CASSKDSTSSYNEQFF
14	TRBV9	NA	NA	TRBJ2-7	TGTGCCAGCGGTCCGGGACGCCTAGAGGAGGAGCAGTACTTC	CASGPGRLEEEQYF
13	TRBV9	NA	NA	TRBJ1-3	TGTGCCAGCAGCCGCAGTAGTGGAAACACCATATATTTT	CASSRSSGNTIYF
12	TRBV29-1	TRBD1	NA	TRBJ1-2	TGCAGCGTAACCGGACAGGGCCGCGGCTACACCTTC	CSVTGQGRGYTF
13	TRBV9	NA	NA	TRBJ2-1	TGTGCCAGCAGCGAAGGGACTTACAATGAGCAGTTCTTC	CASSEGTYNEQFF
15	TRBV7-9	NA	NA	TRBJ2-7	TGTGCCAGCAGCTTCGAACCGGGTGCCTCCTACGAGCAGTACTTC	CASSFEPGASYEQYF
15	TRBV11-2	NA	NA	TRBJ2-2	TGTGCCAGCACCAACCAGGGCGCGAACACCGGGGAGCTGTTTTTT	CASTNQGANTGELFF
15	TRBV2	TRBD1	NA	TRBJ1-3	TGTGCCAGCAGACCAACACTGACAGGGGTACACACCATATATTTT	CASRPTLTGVHTIYF
19	TRBV14	NA	NA	TRBJ1-3	TGTGCCAGCAGCCAAGCCCATTGGGACGCCTCTGGGCTGAACAACGCCATATATTTT	CASSQAHWDASGLNNAIYF
13	TRBV5-8	NA	NA	TRBJ2-1	TGTGCCAGCAGCTTGGAATGGGGAGGTGAGCAGTTCTTC	CASSLEWGGEQFF
15	TRBV11-2	NA	NA	TRBJ1-2	TGTGCCAGCAGCTTAGCACCGGGTTCTAACTATGGCTACACCTTC	CASSLAPGSNYGYTF